These T cell receptor beta chains were read from a single sample in a study of CD8+CD57+ T cells in acquired aplastic anemia. MiXCR, applied by TCRdb to the reads, yields one record per CDR3 protein. The sample shows about 200,000 distinct CDR3 sequences, 55% to 65% of them seen only once. Sequenced: sorted CD4+, CD8+, or CD8+CD57+ T cells (not recorded which) from PBMCs. The receptors were sampled from a human donor with aplastic anemia. The CDR3 runs from the conserved cysteine through the conserved F or W. The D gene is left open where the match is weak. Some rows have no size entry. The others give once, few or many, or a class for an expanded clone.

d_gene	abundance	v_gene	j_gene	CDR3nt	CDR3aa
-	once	TRBV14	TRBJ2-7	TGTGCCAGCATACATGGCGGTTCGATATCCTACGAGCAGTACTTC	CASIHGGSISYEQYF
-	-	TRBV15	TRBJ2-2	TGTGCCACCAGCAGCAACACGGGGAACACCGGGGAGCTGTTTTTT	CATSSNTGNTGELFF
TRBD1	few	TRBV29-1	TRBJ2-7	TGCAGCGTTGAAGGACAGGGGGAGCAGTACTTC	CSVEGQGEQYF
TRBD1	-	TRBV10-2	TRBJ1-2	TGCGCCAGCAGTGGAGACAGGGTGGGTGGCTACACCTTC	CASSGDRVGGYTF
TRBD1	-	TRBV7-8	TRBJ1-1	TGTGCCAGCAGCCCACGGGGGGACAGCTTGAACACCGAAGCTTTCTTT	CASSPRGDSLNTEAFF
-	-	TRBV10-3	TRBJ2-1	TGTGCCATCACCGATCCAGGGGACTCCGACAATGAGCAGTTCTTC	CAITDPGDSDNEQFF
-	-	TRBV10-3	TRBJ1-2	TGTGCCATCAGACAGAACTATGGCTACACCTTC	CAIRQNYGYTF
TRBD1	few	TRBV29-1	TRBJ2-7	TGCAGCGTTGCACCTACAGGGGCCCACGAGCAGTACTTC	CSVAPTGAHEQYF
TRBD2	-	TRBV29-1	TRBJ2-2	TGCAGCGTTGAGGTCGGGAGGGTAAACACCGGGGAGCTGTTTTTT	CSVEVGRVNTGELFF
TRBD2	few	TRBV24-1	TRBJ2-1	TGTGCCACCAGTGGTCTTGGGCGGGGGGGCCTGGGTGAGCAGTTCTTC	CATSGLGRGGLGEQFF
-	few	TRBV19	TRBJ1-5	TGTGCCAGTCACGGGACGGAGAATCAGCCCCAGCATTTT	CASHGTENQPQHF
-	few	TRBV15	TRBJ1-6	TGTGCCACCAGCCCCTCGCCCCGGCCGGATTCACCCCTCCACTTT	CATSPSPRPDSPLHF
-	-	TRBV19	TRBJ2-3	TGTGCCAGTAGTATTAGGCTGAACACAGATACGCAGTATTTT	CASSIRLNTDTQYF
-	-	TRBV15	TRBJ2-5	TGTGCCACCAGCAGAGATGCCAGGATCCAAGAGACCCAGTACTTC	CATSRDARIQETQYF
-	-	TRBV29-1	TRBJ1-6	TGCAGCGTTGGATACGGGGGCAAGGGTTCACCCCTCCACTTT	CSVGYGGKGSPLHF
-	-	TRBV20-1	TRBJ2-2	TGCAGTGCTAGACGGCGGGACTGGACCGGGGAGCTGTTTTTT	CSARRRDWTGELFF
TRBD1	-	TRBV19	TRBJ1-5	TGTGCCAGTAGGGACAGGGGAGATCAGCCCCAGCATTTT	CASRDRGDQPQHF
-	-	TRBV7-8	TRBJ1-1	TGTGCCAGCAGCTTAGCGTCTGGTGTCAGCACTGAAGCTTTCTTT	CASSLASGVSTEAFF
-	-	TRBV6-2/TRBV6-3	TRBJ1-6	TGTGCCAGCACCCAGACCCATGCCTATAATTCACCCCTCCACTTT	CASTQTHAYNSPLHF
TRBD1	-	TRBV5-1	TRBJ1-4	TGCGCCAGCAGCTTGTGGGGACAGGGACTTGAAAAACTGTTTTTT	CASSLWGQGLEKLFF
-	-	TRBV7-9	TRBJ2-7	TGTGCCAGCAGCTTGACAGGCCGGGGCTACGAGCAGTACTTC	CASSLTGRGYEQYF
-	-	TRBV2	TRBJ2-3	TGTGCCAGCTCACCACGGCAGGAAATTACAGATACGCAGTATTTT	CASSPRQEITDTQYF
-	-	TRBV27	TRBJ2-7	TGTGCCAGCAGTTTCTCAGGGTACGCAACCCACGAGCAGTACTTC	CASSFSGYATHEQYF
TRBD2	-	TRBV5-1	TRBJ2-3	TGCGCCAGCAGCCCACCCCTGGCGGGAGCTGTAGATACGCAGTATTTT	CASSPPLAGAVDTQYF
-	many	TRBV15	TRBJ2-7	TGTGCCACCAGCTTCCCGGAGTGGGACGAGCAGTACTTC	CATSFPEWDEQYF